Below are 3 T cell receptor beta chains sequenced from a single sample in a study of T-cell memory formation after mild COVID-19. TCRdb re-derived calls from the 5' RACE reads in MiXCR, one entry per CDR3 protein. Of 100,000 to 150,000 distinct CDR3 sequences listed, about a sixth are singletons. The sample comprised PBMCs or a T cell subset sorted from them (not recorded which). The receptors derive from an adult woman who had mild COVID-19 (a few samples of this study predate the infection). Cell type and time point are not known.

The rearrangement joins TRBV5-1 to TRBJ2-1, with TRBD2 matching over 8 bases. CDR1 is SGHRS, CDR2 YFSETQ, per germline. Unmatched junction bases numbered 9, after V lost 0 bases and J lost 4 bases. The length of the CDR3 is 17 residues. CDR3 loop: CASSLEVMGTSYNEQFF. The CDR3 DNA sequence: TGCGCCAGCAGCTTGGAAGTTATGGGGACTAGTTACAATGAGCAGTTCTTC.

The chain has TRBV7-2 and TRBJ1-2, with 8 bases fitting TRBD1. The CDR3 has 13 amino acids. V shed 4 bases, J shed 5 bases, and the junction held 3 bases outside the gene matches. Germline V gives CDR1 SGHTA, CDR2 FQGNSA. The CDR3 region is CASSSGQDYGYTF. The CDR3 coding sequence is TGTGCCAGCAGCTCGGGACAGGATTATGGCTACACCTTC. Full variable domain (remainder filled in from reference TRBV7-2 and TRBJ1-2): GAGVSQSPSNKVTEKGKDVELRCDPISGHTALYWYRQSLGQGLEFLIYFQGNSAPDKSGLPSDRFSAERTGGSVSTLTIQRTQQEDSAVYLCASSSGQDYGYTFGSGTRLTVV.

The CDR3 DNA reads as TGTGCCAGCAGCCCCCCGGGTCAGGCGGTCGGGGATGGTGAGCAGTTCTTC. It specifies CASSPPGQAVGDGEQFF. The V call is TRBV12-3 or TRBV12-4, the J call TRBJ2-1; D might be TRBD2 (5 bases). V lost 6 bases, J lost 9 bases, and 27 bases lay in between. The CDR3 has 17 residues.